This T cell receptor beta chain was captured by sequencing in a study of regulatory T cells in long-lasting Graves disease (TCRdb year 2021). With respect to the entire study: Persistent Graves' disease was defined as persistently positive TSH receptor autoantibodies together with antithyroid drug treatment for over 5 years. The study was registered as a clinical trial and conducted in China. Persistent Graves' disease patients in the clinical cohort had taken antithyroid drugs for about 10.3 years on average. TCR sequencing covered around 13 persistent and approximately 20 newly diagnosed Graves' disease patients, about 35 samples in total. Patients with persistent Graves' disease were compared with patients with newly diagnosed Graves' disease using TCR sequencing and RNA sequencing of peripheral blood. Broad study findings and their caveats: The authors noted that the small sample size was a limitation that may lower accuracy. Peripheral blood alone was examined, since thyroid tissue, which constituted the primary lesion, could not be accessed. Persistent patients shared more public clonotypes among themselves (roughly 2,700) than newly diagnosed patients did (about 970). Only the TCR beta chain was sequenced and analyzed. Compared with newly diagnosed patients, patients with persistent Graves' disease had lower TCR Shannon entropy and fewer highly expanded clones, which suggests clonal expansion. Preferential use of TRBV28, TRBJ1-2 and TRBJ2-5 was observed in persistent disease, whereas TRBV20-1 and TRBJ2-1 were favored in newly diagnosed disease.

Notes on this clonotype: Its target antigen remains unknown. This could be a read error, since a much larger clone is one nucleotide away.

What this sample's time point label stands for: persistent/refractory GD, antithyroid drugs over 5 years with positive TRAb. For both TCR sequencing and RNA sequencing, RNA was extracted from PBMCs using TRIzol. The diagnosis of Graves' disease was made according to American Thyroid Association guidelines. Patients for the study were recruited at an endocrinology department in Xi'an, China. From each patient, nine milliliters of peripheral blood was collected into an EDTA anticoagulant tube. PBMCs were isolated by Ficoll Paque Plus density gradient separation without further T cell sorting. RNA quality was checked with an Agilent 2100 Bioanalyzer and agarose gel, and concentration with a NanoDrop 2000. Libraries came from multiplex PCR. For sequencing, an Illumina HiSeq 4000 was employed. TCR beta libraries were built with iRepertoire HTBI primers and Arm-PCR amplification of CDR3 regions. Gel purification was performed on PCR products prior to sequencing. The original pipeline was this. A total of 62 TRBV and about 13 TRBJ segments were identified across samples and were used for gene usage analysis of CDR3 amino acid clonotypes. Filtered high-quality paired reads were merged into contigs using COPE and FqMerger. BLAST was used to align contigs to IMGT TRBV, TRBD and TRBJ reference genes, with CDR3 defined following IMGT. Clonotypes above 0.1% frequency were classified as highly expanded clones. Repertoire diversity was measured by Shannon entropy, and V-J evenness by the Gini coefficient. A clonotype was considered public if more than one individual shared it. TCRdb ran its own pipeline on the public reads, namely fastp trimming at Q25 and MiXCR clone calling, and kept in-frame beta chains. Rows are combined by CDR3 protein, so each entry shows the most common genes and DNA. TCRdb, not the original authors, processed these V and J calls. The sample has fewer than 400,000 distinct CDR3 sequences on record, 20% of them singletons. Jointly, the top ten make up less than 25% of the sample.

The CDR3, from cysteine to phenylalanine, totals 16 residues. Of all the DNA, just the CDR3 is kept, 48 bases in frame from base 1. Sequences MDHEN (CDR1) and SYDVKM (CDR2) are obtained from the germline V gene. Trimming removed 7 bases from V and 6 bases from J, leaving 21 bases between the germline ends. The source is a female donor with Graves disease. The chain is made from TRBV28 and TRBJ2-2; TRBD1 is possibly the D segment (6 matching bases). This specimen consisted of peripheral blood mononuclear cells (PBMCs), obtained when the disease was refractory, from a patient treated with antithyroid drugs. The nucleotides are TGTGCCAGCACCTCGAGGGGGATAATTGGTGCCGGGGAGCTGTTTTTT. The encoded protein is CASTSRGIIGAGELFF.